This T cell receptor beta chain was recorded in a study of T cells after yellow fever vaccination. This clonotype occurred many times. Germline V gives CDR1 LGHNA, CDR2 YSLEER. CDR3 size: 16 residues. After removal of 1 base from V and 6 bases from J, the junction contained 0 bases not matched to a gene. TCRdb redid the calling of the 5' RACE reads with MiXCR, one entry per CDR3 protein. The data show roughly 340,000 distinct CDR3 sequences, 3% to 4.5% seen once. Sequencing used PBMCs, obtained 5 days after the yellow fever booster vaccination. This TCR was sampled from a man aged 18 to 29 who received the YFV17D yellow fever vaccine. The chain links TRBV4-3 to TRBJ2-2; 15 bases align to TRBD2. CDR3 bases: TGCGCCAGCAGCCAAGGGACTAGCGGGGGGGCCGGGGAGCTGTTTTTT. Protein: CASSQGTSGGAGELFF.